Listed here are 2 T cell receptor beta chains from one sample, sequenced in a study of cytomegalovirus exposure and HLA in healthy donors. The PCR ran on 60 Vbeta and 13 Jbeta primers. Sequencing was performed with immunoSEQ multiplex PCR; in TCRdb, only in-frame clones are kept and a portion is missing. The table includes about 140,000 clones, approximately 70% detected once. The sample taken for sequencing was PBMCs. The receptors were sampled from a human donor in good health.

The count of this clone is one. The chain carries TRBV6-5 and TRBJ1-1; D unclear. This CDR3 is built from 13 residues. Germline CDR1 and CDR2: MNHEY and SVGAGI. V was clipped by 2 bases and J by 5 bases, with 9 bases between them. CDR3 nucleotide sequence: TGTGCCAGCAGTTACGGGCAGCAGACTGAAGCTTTCTTT. Amino acid sequence: CASSYGQQTEAFF.

CDR3 protein: CASSLEAPPGNEQYF. The CDR3 DNA reads TGTGCCAGCAGCTTGGAGGCGCCCCCCGGGAACGAGCAGTACTTC. The chain employs TRBV5-8 and TRBJ2-7; a weak D match, TRBD2 (5 bases). The CDR3 is 15 residues long. Germline values: CDR1 SGHTS, CDR2 YDEGEE. Trimming stripped 0 bases from V and 5 bases from J, with 15 bases between.